The 12 T cell receptor beta chains given below trace back to one sample, sequenced in a study of T cell repertoires in cytomegalovirus infection (dated by TCRdb to about 2019). Sequencing instrument: Illumina HiSeq 1500. TCRdb took the public reads, trimmed them with fastp at Q25, ran MiXCR for clone calling and kept in-frame beta chains. Under each unique CDR3 protein, matching rows form one entry showing the most common genes and DNA. Across this sample there are around 550,000 distinct CDR3 sequences, with about a quarter seen only once. Roughly an eighth of the sample lies in the top ten. Sequencing input: PBMCs. The source of these receptors is a human donor in good health (CMV status not recorded). Some clones in this sample may be carry-over from other donors' samples.

The rearrangement links TRBV7-2 to TRBJ1-6; D is perhaps TRBD1 (5 bases). The V gene lost 3 bases and the J gene lost 4 bases, with 13 bases spanning the gap. Germline V gene lookup returns CDR1 SGHTA and CDR2 FQGNSA. There are 16 residues in the CDR3. The CDR3 loop is CASSLGRIPYNSPLHF. The CDR3 DNA follows: TGTGCCAGCAGCTTGGGACGGATACCTTATAATTCACCCCTCCACTTT.

The CDR3 nucleotides are TGTGCCAACGGACTAGCGGGACACAATGAGCAGTTCTTC. Translating gives CANGLAGHNEQFF. The J gene is TRBJ2-1, the V gene TRBV12-3 or TRBV12-4, with TRBD2 identical over 12 bases. The CDR3 extends over 13 amino acids. Trimming removed 10 bases from V and 5 bases from J; junction bases left unmatched: 3.

The chain links TRBV4-3 to TRBJ2-7; 10 nucleotides agree with TRBD2. CDR3 length equals 17 residues. V lost 4 bases and J lost 4; bases outside the gene matches: 13. Germline-derived CDR1 and CDR2 are LGHNA and YSLEER. CDR3 sequence: CASSPTVTSGMRYEQYF. The DNA for the CDR3 is TGCGCCAGCAGCCCGACGGTTACTAGCGGGATGAGGTACGAGCAGTACTTC.

The chain uses TRBV4-3 and TRBJ2-5; tentative D call: TRBD1 (6 bases). CDR3 length: 13 amino acids. Germline CDR1 reads LGHNA; CDR2 reads YSLEER. Trimming stripped 2 bases from V and 4 bases from J, with 8 bases between. CDR3 residues: CASSQLDRETQYF. CDR3 DNA: TGCGCCAGCAGCCAATTGGACAGAGAGACCCAGTACTTC.

This clonotype showed up many times. This chain uses TRBV11-2 with TRBJ2-1; D may match TRBD1 or TRBD2 (5 bases each). The CDR3 is 15 amino acids. Deletions cut 6 bases from V and 9 bases from J, with 21 bases between. Germline V CDR1 and CDR2: SGHAT, FQNNGV. The chain's CDR3 is CASSSTGTSGSEQFF. The CDR3 DNA is TGTGCCAGCAGTTCGACCGGGACGTCGGGGAGTGAGCAGTTCTTC.

The J gene is TRBJ2-5, the V gene TRBV11-3; D is unresolved. The CDR3 extends over 15 amino acids. Trimming took 4 bases from V and 4 from J, leaving 16 bases between them. Germline CDR1 reads SGHNT; CDR2 reads YENEEA. CDR3: CASSYALRVTETQYF. CDR3 nucleotides: TGTGCCAGCAGCTATGCGCTTAGGGTGACAGAGACCCAGTACTTC.

The chain links TRBV7-9 to TRBJ1-2, with TRBD1 matching over 9 bases. From germline, CDR1 is SEHNR and CDR2 FQNEAQ (reference sequence). This CDR3 spans 16 amino acids. J gave up 8 bases and V 2 bases, and 12 bases lay outside the gene matches. CDR3 region: CASSLPGQGPPGGYTF. The CDR3 DNA reads as TGTGCCAGCAGCTTACCCGGACAGGGGCCCCCTGGGGGCTACACCTTC.

This clonotype was detected only once. This chain uses TRBV19 with TRBJ1-5; perhaps TRBD1 as D (6 bases). Trimming took 5 bases from V and 6 from J, leaving 17 bases between them. The CDR3 runs 15 residues. CDR1 LNHDA and CDR2 SQIVND come from the germline V gene (reference sequence). As DNA, the CDR3 is TGTGCCAGTAGTTTCCGGACCGAGGGGGGTCAGCCCCAGCATTTT. Protein product: CASSFRTEGGQPQHF.

The chain links TRBV29-1 to TRBJ2-7; tentative D call: TRBD2 (6 bases). Trimming took 0 bases from V and 2 from J, leaving 11 bases between them. The germline CDR1 and CDR2 sequences are SQVTM and ANQGSEA. CDR3 size: 14 residues. CDR3 DNA sequence: TGCAGCGTTGAAGATCGGGGGAGTCCCTACGAGCAGTACTTC. Encoded protein: CSVEDRGSPYEQYF.

This clonotype was picked up a small number of times. V usage is TRBV6-6 and J usage is TRBJ2-3; D unresolved. This CDR3 comprises 14 residues. Trimming removed 0 bases at V and 2 bases at J, with 6 bases between. Germline V lookup: CDR1 MNHNY, CDR2 SVGAGI (reference sequence). CDR3 in amino acids: CASSYSLNTDTQYF. The CDR3 coding sequence is TGTGCCAGCAGTTACTCGCTCAACACAGATACGCAGTATTTT.

The rearrangement links TRBV6-1 to TRBJ2-7; D unresolved. With 5 bases removed from V and 1 base from J, the gap between germline ends came to 12 bases. Germline V gives CDR1 MNHNS, CDR2 SASEGT. CDR3 size: 14 residues. CDR3 DNA: TGTGCCAGCAGTCCCATGGGGTTATCCTACGAGCAGTACTTC. Protein: CASSPMGLSYEQYF.

This clonotype was observed a few times. The gene calls are TRBV4-1 and TRBJ2-5, with a tentative D call TRBD2 (6 bases). Germline lookup yields CDR1 MGHRA and CDR2 YSYEKL. The CDR3 is 16 residues long. Trimming removed 0 bases at V and 4 bases at J, with 15 bases between. The CDR3 DNA reads as TGCGCCAGCAGCCAAGAGGGGGGAGGTTGGGCAGAGACCCAGTACTTC. This codes for CASSQEGGGWAETQYF.